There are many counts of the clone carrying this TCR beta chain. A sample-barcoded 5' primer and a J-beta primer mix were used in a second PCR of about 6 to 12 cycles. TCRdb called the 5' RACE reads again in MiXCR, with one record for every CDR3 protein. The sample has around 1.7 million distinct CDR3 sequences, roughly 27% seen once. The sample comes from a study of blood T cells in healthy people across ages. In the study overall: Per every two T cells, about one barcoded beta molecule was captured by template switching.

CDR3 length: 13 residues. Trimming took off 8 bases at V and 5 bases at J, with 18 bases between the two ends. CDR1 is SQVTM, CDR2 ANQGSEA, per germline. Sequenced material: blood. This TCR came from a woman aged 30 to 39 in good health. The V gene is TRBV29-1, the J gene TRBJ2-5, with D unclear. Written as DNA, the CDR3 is TGCAGCCAAGCCGGGCCCCAAGAGGAGACCCAGTACTTC. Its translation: CSQAGPQEETQYF.